This TCR beta chain was recorded in a study of beta chain features in type 1 diabetes. Sequencing targeted expressed TCRB transcripts, as all isolated RNA had been reverse transcribed. Repertoires were generated with immunoSEQ multiplex PCR, while TCRdb's copy carries only in-frame clones and drops some. The table records some 700,000 clones, 10% to 15% of them present only once. Study-level findings and limits: Equally in patients and controls, PCR might preferentially amplify shorter templates. Researchers report that Type 1 diabetes patients had moderately but significantly shorter TCRB CDR3s across all four CD4+ subsets.

Remarks on this clone: Its target is unknown.

The trim removed 6 bases at V and 2 bases at J, leaving 5 bases unmatched. CDR3 length: 14 amino acids. Germline CDR1 MNHEY, CDR2 SVGAGI. The receptor comes from a man in his late teens or twenties with type 1 diabetes. The sequenced sample was naive CD4+ T cells from blood. The chain joins TRBV6-5 to TRBJ1-1; 8 nucleotides align to TRBD1. As DNA, the CDR3 is TGTGCCAGCAGAAACGGACAGGGAAACACTGAAGCTTTCTTT. Amino acid sequence: CASRNGQGNTEAFF.